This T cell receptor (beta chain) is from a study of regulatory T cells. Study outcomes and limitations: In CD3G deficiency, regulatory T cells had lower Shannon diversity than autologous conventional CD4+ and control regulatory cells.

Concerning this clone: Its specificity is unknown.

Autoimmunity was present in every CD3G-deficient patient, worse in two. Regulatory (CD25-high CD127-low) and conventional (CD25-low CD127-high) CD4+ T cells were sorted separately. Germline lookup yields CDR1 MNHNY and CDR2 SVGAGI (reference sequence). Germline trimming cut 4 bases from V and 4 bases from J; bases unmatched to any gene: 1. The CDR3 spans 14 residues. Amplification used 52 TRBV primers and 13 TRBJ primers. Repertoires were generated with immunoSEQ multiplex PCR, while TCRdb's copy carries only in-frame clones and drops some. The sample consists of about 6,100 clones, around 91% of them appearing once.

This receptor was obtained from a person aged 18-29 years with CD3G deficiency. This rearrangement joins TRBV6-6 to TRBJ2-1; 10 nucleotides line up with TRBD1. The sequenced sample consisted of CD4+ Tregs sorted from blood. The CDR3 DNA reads TGTGCCAGCAGTTTGGGACAGGGGTACAATGAGCAGTTCTTC. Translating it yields CASSLGQGYNEQFF.